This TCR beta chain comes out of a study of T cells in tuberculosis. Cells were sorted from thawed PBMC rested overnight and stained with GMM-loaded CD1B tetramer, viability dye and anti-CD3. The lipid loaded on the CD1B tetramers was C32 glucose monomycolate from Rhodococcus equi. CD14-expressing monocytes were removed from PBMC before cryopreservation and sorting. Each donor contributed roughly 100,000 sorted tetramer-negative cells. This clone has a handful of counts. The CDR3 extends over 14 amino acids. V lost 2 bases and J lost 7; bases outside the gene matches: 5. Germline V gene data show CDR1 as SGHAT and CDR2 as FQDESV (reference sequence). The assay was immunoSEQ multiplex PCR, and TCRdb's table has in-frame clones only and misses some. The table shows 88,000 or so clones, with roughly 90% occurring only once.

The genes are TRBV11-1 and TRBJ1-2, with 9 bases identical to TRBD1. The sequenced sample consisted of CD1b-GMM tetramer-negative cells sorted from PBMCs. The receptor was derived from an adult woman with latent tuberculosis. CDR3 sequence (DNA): TGTGCCAGCAGCTTAAAAGGGACAGGGTCTGGCTACACCTTC. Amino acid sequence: CASSLKGTGSGYTF.